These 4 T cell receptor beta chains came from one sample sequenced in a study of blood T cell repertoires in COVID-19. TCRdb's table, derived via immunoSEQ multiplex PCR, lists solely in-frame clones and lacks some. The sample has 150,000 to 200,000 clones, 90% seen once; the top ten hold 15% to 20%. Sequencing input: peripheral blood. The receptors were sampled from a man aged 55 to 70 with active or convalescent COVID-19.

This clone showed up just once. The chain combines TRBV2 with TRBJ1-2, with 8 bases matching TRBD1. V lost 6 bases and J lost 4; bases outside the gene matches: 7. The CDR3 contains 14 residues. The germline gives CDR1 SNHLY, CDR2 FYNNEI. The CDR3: CASRRGQASYGYTF. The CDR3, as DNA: TGTGCCAGCAGGAGGGGACAGGCATCCTATGGCTACACCTTC. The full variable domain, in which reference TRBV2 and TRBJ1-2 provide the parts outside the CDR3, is EPEVTQTPSHQVTQMGQEVILRCVPISNHLYFYWYRQILGQKVEFLVSFYNNEISEKSEIFDDQFSVERPDGSNFTLKIRSTKLEDSAMYFCASRRGQASYGYTFGSGTRLTVV.

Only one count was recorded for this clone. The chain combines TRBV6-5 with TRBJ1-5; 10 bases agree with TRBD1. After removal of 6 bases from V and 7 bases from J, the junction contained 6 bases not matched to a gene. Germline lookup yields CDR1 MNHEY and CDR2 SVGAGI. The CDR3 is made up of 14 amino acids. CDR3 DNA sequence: TGTGCCAGCAGCACCGGGACAGGGGTGCAGCCCCAGCATTTT. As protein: CASSTGTGVQPQHF.

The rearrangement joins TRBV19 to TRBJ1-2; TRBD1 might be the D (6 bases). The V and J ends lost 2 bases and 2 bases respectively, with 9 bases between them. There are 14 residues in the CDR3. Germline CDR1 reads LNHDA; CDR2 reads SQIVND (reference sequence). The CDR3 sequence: CASSITGQNYGYTF. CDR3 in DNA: TGTGCCAGTAGTATAACAGGGCAAAACTATGGCTACACCTTC. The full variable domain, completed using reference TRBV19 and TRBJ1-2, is DGGITQSPKYLFRKEGQNVTLSCEQNLNHDAMYWYRQDPGQGLRLIYYSQIVNDFQKGDIAEGYSVSREKKESFPLTVTSAQKNPTAFYLCASSITGQNYGYTFGSGTRLTVV.

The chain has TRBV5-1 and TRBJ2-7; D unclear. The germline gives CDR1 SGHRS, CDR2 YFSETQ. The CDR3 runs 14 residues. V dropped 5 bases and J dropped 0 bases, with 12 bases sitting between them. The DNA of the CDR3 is TGCGCCAGCAGGTCACCTCATAGCTCCTACGAGCAGTACTTC. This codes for CASRSPHSSYEQYF.